These 7 T cell receptor beta chains came from one sample sequenced in a study of T cell responses to AZD1222 COVID-19 vaccine (dated by TCRdb to about 2021). Taken with the paper, the label for time point translates to: about 28 days (+/-7) after the second vaccine dose. Receptor amplification or capture employed the immunoSEQ multiplex PCR assay. The table comes from immuneACCESS by way of TCRdb, which keeps in-frame sequences with V and J called. Part of the clones is missing from these tables; in studies checked, under half for an unresolved V gene and the rest for unknown reasons. Here the sample has under 60,000 clones; over 75% occur a single time. In total, the top ten clones hold 5.3% of the sample. The sample consisted of peripheral blood, taken 28 days after the second AZD1222 dose. These receptors all stem from an adult who received the AZD1222 COVID-19 vaccine.

The V call is TRBV25-1, the J call TRBJ1-4; D ambiguous. The length of the CDR3 is 16 residues. The germline V and J ends were trimmed by 1 base and 5 bases, with 14 bases remaining between them. Germline assignment: CDR1 MGHDK and CDR2 SYGVNS. CDR3 DNA: TGTGCCAGCAGTGAATTCTTTACGGAGCGGAATGAAAAACTGTTTTTT. This translates into CASSEFFTERNEKLFF.

J is TRBJ2-3 and V is TRBV12-3 or TRBV12-4; D remains ambiguous. The CDR3 sequence is 13 residues long. V gave up 3 bases and J gave up 3 bases, with 7 bases separating them. The DNA of the CDR3 is TGTGCCAGCAGTTTGTTTGAGACAGATACGCAGTATTTT. Amino acid sequence: CASSLFETDTQYF.

V and J are TRBV28 and TRBJ2-3; 8 bases map to TRBD1. The CDR3 sequence is 15 residues long. J gave up 0 bases and V 5 bases, and 4 bases lay outside the gene matches. Germline CDR1 and CDR2: MDHEN and SYDVKM. The CDR3 DNA is TGTGCCAGCAGTCAGGGGGCTAGGAGCACAGATACGCAGTATTTT. It yields the protein CASSQGARSTDTQYF. Supplemented by reference TRBV28 and TRBJ2-3, the full variable domain reads DVKVTQSSRYLVKRTGEKVFLECVQDMDHENMFWYRQDPGLGLRLIYFSYDVKMKEKGDIPEGYSVSREKKERFSLILESASTNQTSMYLCASSQGARSTDTQYFGPGTRLTVL.

The chain combines TRBV12-3 or TRBV12-4 with TRBJ1-5; D is ambiguous. The CDR3 runs to 12 residues. Trimming cost V 1 base and J 4 bases, with 2 bases left between them. CDR3 DNA: TGTGCCAGCAGTTTAGTGAATCAGCCCCAGCATTTT. It encodes CASSLVNQPQHF.

A word on this clone: At one end, the junction sequence differs from germline, possibly due to a read error. The V gene is TRBV28, the J gene TRBJ2-2; 9 bases are shared with TRBD1. The CDR3 length is 14 residues. From germline, CDR1 is MDHEN and CDR2 SYDVKM. The CDR3 DNA reads TGTGCCAGCAGTTTGGACAGGGGACACCGGGGAGCTGTTTTT. Amino acid sequence: CASSLDRGHRGAVF.

The genes are TRBV6-2 or TRBV6-3 and TRBJ2-3; 8 bases match TRBD1. The germline gives CDR1 MNHEY, CDR2 SVGEGT. This CDR3 is 15 amino acids long. The ends lost 6 bases at V and 1 base at J; junction bases unmatched: 6. The CDR3 spells CASSRPGQGTDTQYF. The CDR3 nucleotides are TGTGCCAGCAGCCGCCCGGGACAGGGCACAGATACGCAGTATTTT.

The chain combines TRBV4-2 with TRBJ2-7, with D maybe TRBD2 (5 bases). Trimming removed 4 bases from V and 4 bases from J, with 11 bases in between. CDR3 size: 13 residues. The germline CDR1 and CDR2 sequences are LGHNA and YNFKEQ. Written as DNA, the CDR3 is TGTGCCAGCAGCCGCTCCGGGATGTACGAGCAGTACTTC. It is translated as CASSRSGMYEQYF.